This is a list of T cell receptor beta chains from one sample in a study of T cell changes during pregnancy in multiple sclerosis. The assay was immunoSEQ multiplex PCR, and TCRdb's table has in-frame clones only and misses some. The table records 40,000 to 55,000 clones, approximately 90% of them present only once. The sequences come from CD8+ T cells from peripheral blood mononuclear cells, collected in the second trimester of pregnancy. The origin of the receptors is a female donor with multiple sclerosis, enrolled in a pregnancy study. Each CDR3 is given with its conserved first and last residue. Each record gives: D gene, clone size, V gene, J gene, CDR3 DNA, CDR3 protein. A D gene is named only where the DNA matches it firmly. Size is omitted from some rows. Given values are once, few, many or a class for expanded clones.

d_call: NA
clone_size: few
v_call: TRBV9
j_call: TRBJ1-1
cdr3_nt: TGTGCCAGCAGCGCCTGGGAGGCCGGCGTACCTGAAGCTTTCTTT
cdr3_aa: CASSAWEAGVPEAFF

d_call: TRBD2
clone_size: NA
v_call: TRBV9
j_call: TRBJ2-2
cdr3_nt: TGTGCCAGCAGCGGTGAAGCGGGGGGGCGCACCGGGGAGCTGTTTTTT
cdr3_aa: CASSGEAGGRTGELFF

d_call: NA
clone_size: NA
v_call: TRBV14
j_call: TRBJ2-5
cdr3_nt: TGTGCCAGCAGCCAAGGAGGGCAGGAGACCCAGTACTTC
cdr3_aa: CASSQGGQETQYF

d_call: NA
clone_size: NA
v_call: TRBV6-5
j_call: TRBJ1-5
cdr3_nt: TGTGCCAGCAGTTACGGGACTAATCAGCCCCAGCATTTT
cdr3_aa: CASSYGTNQPQHF

d_call: NA
clone_size: few
v_call: TRBV10-3
j_call: TRBJ1-2
cdr3_nt: TGTGCCATCAGCCAGGGTAACACCATCTATGGCTACACCTTC
cdr3_aa: CAISQGNTIYGYTF

d_call: NA
clone_size: NA
v_call: TRBV2
j_call: TRBJ1-1
cdr3_nt: TGTGCCAGCAAGGGACTACGTGTCACTGAAGCTTTCTTT
cdr3_aa: CASKGLRVTEAFF

d_call: NA
clone_size: NA
v_call: TRBV7-6
j_call: TRBJ2-1
cdr3_nt: TGTGCCAGCTGCAAAGACGCAGGGGGGAACAATGAGCAGTTCTTC
cdr3_aa: CASCKDAGGNNEQFF

d_call: TRBD1
clone_size: NA
v_call: TRBV9
j_call: TRBJ1-2
cdr3_nt: TGTGCCAGCAGCGTAGTGACAGGGGGCCCAGAATGGCATGGCTACACCTTC
cdr3_aa: CASSVVTGGPEWHGYTF

d_call: NA
clone_size: NA
v_call: TRBV20-1
j_call: TRBJ2-7
cdr3_nt: TGCAGTATTAACTACGAGCAGTACTTC
cdr3_aa: CSINYEQYF

d_call: TRBD1
clone_size: NA
v_call: TRBV4-1
j_call: TRBJ2-3
cdr3_nt: TGCGCCAGCAGCCCTTATCTGACAGGGCCCAATGTTGCAGATACGCAGTATTTT
cdr3_aa: CASSPYLTGPNVADTQYF

d_call: TRBD2
clone_size: NA
v_call: TRBV11-3
j_call: TRBJ2-2
cdr3_nt: TGTGCCAGCAGCTTACTAGCGGGGGGGCCTGGGGAGCTGTTTTTT
cdr3_aa: CASSLLAGGPGELFF

d_call: TRBD2
clone_size: NA
v_call: TRBV6-5
j_call: TRBJ2-5
cdr3_nt: TGTGCCAGCAGTTACATTTCGGGGGGGGTGGAGACCCAGTACTTC
cdr3_aa: CASSYISGGVETQYF

d_call: TRBD1
clone_size: NA
v_call: TRBV9
j_call: TRBJ1-2
cdr3_nt: TGTGCCAGCAGCGCAACAGGGGGCGATGGCTACACCTTC
cdr3_aa: CASSATGGDGYTF

d_call: NA
clone_size: once
v_call: TRBV15
j_call: TRBJ2-4
cdr3_nt: TGTGCCACCAGCCTCAGGGCAGCCAAAAACATTCAGTACTTC
cdr3_aa: CATSLRAAKNIQYF

d_call: TRBD2
clone_size: NA
v_call: TRBV5-6
j_call: TRBJ2-5
cdr3_nt: TGTGCCAGCAGCTTTCCTACTAGCGCGGACCAAGAGACCCAGTACTTC
cdr3_aa: CASSFPTSADQETQYF

d_call: TRBD1
clone_size: NA
v_call: TRBV15
j_call: TRBJ2-3
cdr3_nt: TGTGCCACCAGCACAATACCCGGGGACAGTATCACAGATACGCAGTATTTT
cdr3_aa: CATSTIPGDSITDTQYF

d_call: TRBD2
clone_size: NA
v_call: TRBV7-3
j_call: TRBJ2-1
cdr3_nt: TGTGCCAGCAGCTCAAGCGGGGGGGCCTTGGATGAGCAGTTCTTC
cdr3_aa: CASSSSGGALDEQFF

d_call: NA
clone_size: NA
v_call: TRBV25-1
j_call: TRBJ2-3
cdr3_nt: TGTGCCAGCAGTGGGTCTAGCCTAGCCCTAGATACGCAGTATTTT
cdr3_aa: CASSGSSLALDTQYF

d_call: NA
clone_size: NA
v_call: TRBV19
j_call: TRBJ1-1
cdr3_nt: TGTGCCAGTAGTATCTCCCTTAACACTGAAGCTTTCTTT
cdr3_aa: CASSISLNTEAFF

d_call: NA
clone_size: NA
v_call: TRBV27
j_call: TRBJ2-7
cdr3_nt: TGTGCCAGCAGTTTCTACGACGAGCAGTACTTC
cdr3_aa: CASSFYDEQYF

d_call: TRBD1
clone_size: once
v_call: TRBV6-1
j_call: TRBJ2-3
cdr3_nt: TGTGCCAGCACGGTCGGGACAGGGGAAAGTGGGTCGCAGTATTTT
cdr3_aa: CASTVGTGESGSQYF

d_call: NA
clone_size: once
v_call: TRBV6-5
j_call: TRBJ2-7
cdr3_nt: TGTGCCAGCAAACCTCGGGGGTTCTACGAGCAGTACTTC
cdr3_aa: CASKPRGFYEQYF

d_call: NA
clone_size: NA
v_call: TRBV18
j_call: TRBJ1-1
cdr3_nt: TGTGCCAGCTCATCTAGACAGATCCTAGGGAACACTGAAGCTTTCTTT
cdr3_aa: CASSSRQILGNTEAFF

d_call: NA
clone_size: NA
v_call: TRBV5-6
j_call: TRBJ1-1
cdr3_nt: TGTGCCAGCAGCCCTGGCCCGTCATTGAACACTGAAGCTTTCTTT
cdr3_aa: CASSPGPSLNTEAFF

d_call: TRBD2
clone_size: NA
v_call: TRBV27
j_call: TRBJ2-1
cdr3_nt: TGTGCCAGCAGTTTATCCGGGGGGGATTTATACAATGAGCAGTTCTTC
cdr3_aa: CASSLSGGDLYNEQFF

d_call: TRBD2
clone_size: NA
v_call: TRBV30
j_call: TRBJ2-2
cdr3_nt: TGTGCCTGGAGTGGCCTGACTAGCGGGGGGAACACCGGGGAGCTGTTTTTT
cdr3_aa: CAWSGLTSGGNTGELFF

d_call: NA
clone_size: NA
v_call: TRBV28
j_call: TRBJ1-2
cdr3_nt: TGTGCCAGCACTACGTTTTGGGATGTGTCCGAGACAGAAACCTTGGGCGGCTACACCTTC
cdr3_aa: CASTTFWDVSETETLGGYTF

d_call: TRBD1
clone_size: NA
v_call: TRBV7-2
j_call: TRBJ1-6
cdr3_nt: TGTGCCAGCAGCTTACCCTGGACAGGGGATAATTCACCCCTCCACTTT
cdr3_aa: CASSLPWTGDNSPLHF

d_call: NA
clone_size: NA
v_call: TRBV9
j_call: TRBJ2-1
cdr3_nt: TGTGCCAGCAGCGTAGAGGGGGGGGGCCGTTTCAATGAGCAGTTCTTC
cdr3_aa: CASSVEGGGRFNEQFF

d_call: NA
clone_size: few
v_call: TRBV13
j_call: TRBJ2-7
cdr3_nt: TGTGCCAGCAGCTCCTATGGGGCAGGCGGGGTCACCTCCTACGAGCAGTACTTC
cdr3_aa: CASSSYGAGGVTSYEQYF

d_call: NA
clone_size: NA
v_call: TRBV9
j_call: TRBJ1-2
cdr3_nt: TGTGCCAGCAGCGTAGACGAGGGCAGGGGCTATGGCTACACCTTC
cdr3_aa: CASSVDEGRGYGYTF

d_call: TRBD1
clone_size: NA
v_call: TRBV25-1
j_call: TRBJ2-1
cdr3_nt: TGTGCCAGCAGTGAGGAACAGGGGAATGAGCAGTTCTTC
cdr3_aa: CASSEEQGNEQFF

d_call: NA
clone_size: NA
v_call: TRBV27
j_call: TRBJ2-2
cdr3_nt: TGTGCCAGCAGTTTGGGCATCTATTCGGGACTCCAGGACACCGGGGAGCTGTTTTTT
cdr3_aa: CASSLGIYSGLQDTGELFF

d_call: NA
clone_size: NA
v_call: TRBV7-9
j_call: TRBJ1-4
cdr3_nt: TGTGCCAGCAGCCTCCAGGGGCCCCAGAATGAAAAACTGTTTTTT
cdr3_aa: CASSLQGPQNEKLFF

d_call: TRBD1
clone_size: NA
v_call: TRBV2
j_call: TRBJ2-7
cdr3_nt: TGTGCCAGCAGTGGTACAGGGGTAGGCTACGAGCAGTACTTC
cdr3_aa: CASSGTGVGYEQYF

d_call: NA
clone_size: NA
v_call: TRBV27
j_call: TRBJ1-5
cdr3_nt: TGTGCCAGCAGCCTACAGCTTTATAGCAATCAGCCCCAGCATTTT
cdr3_aa: CASSLQLYSNQPQHF

d_call: NA
clone_size: few
v_call: TRBV2
j_call: TRBJ1-5
cdr3_nt: TGTGCCAGCATGAGGGCTCCCGATGGGAATCAGCCCCAGCATTTT
cdr3_aa: CASMRAPDGNQPQHF

d_call: NA
clone_size: NA
v_call: TRBV30
j_call: TRBJ2-3
cdr3_nt: TGTGCCTGGTGCCAGGGGAACACAGATACGCAGTATTTT
cdr3_aa: CAWCQGNTDTQYF

d_call: TRBD1
clone_size: NA
v_call: TRBV2
j_call: TRBJ1-2
cdr3_nt: TGTGCCAGCAGTACGACAGGGGGTGACTATGGCTACACCTTC
cdr3_aa: CASSTTGGDYGYTF

d_call: TRBD1
clone_size: NA
v_call: TRBV4-1
j_call: TRBJ2-7
cdr3_nt: TGCGCCAGCAGCCATTCCTCGACAGGGGGCTACTACGAGCAGTACTTC
cdr3_aa: CASSHSSTGGYYEQYF

d_call: NA
clone_size: NA
v_call: TRBV19
j_call: TRBJ2-3
cdr3_nt: TGTGCCAGTAGAAGGGGAGATACGCAGTATTTT
cdr3_aa: CASRRGDTQYF

d_call: TRBD2
clone_size: NA
v_call: TRBV5-6
j_call: TRBJ2-3
cdr3_nt: TGTGCCAGCAGCTTGGGGCTAGCGGACACAGATACGCAGTATTTT
cdr3_aa: CASSLGLADTDTQYF

d_call: NA
clone_size: NA
v_call: TRBV7-9
j_call: TRBJ1-6
cdr3_nt: TGTGCCAGCAGCCGAAATCAGCCCGGAGATTCACCCCTCCACTTT
cdr3_aa: CASSRNQPGDSPLHF

d_call: TRBD1
clone_size: NA
v_call: TRBV9
j_call: TRBJ2-7
cdr3_nt: TGTGCCAGCAGCGTCGAACCGGGACAGCGATACGAGCAGTACTTC
cdr3_aa: CASSVEPGQRYEQYF

d_call: NA
clone_size: NA
v_call: TRBV19
j_call: TRBJ1-5
cdr3_nt: TGTGCCAGTAGTACAGGGCTGGGCCAGCCCCAGCATTTT
cdr3_aa: CASSTGLGQPQHF

d_call: NA
clone_size: NA
v_call: TRBV7-2
j_call: TRBJ2-3
cdr3_nt: TGTGCCAGCAGCCTAACACTAGCTAGCACAGATACGCAGTATTTT
cdr3_aa: CASSLTLASTDTQYF

d_call: NA
clone_size: NA
v_call: TRBV10-1
j_call: TRBJ2-7
cdr3_nt: TGCGCCAGCAGATCCGCGGGCTACGAGCAGTACTTC
cdr3_aa: CASRSAGYEQYF

d_call: TRBD1
clone_size: NA
v_call: TRBV11-2
j_call: TRBJ1-2
cdr3_nt: TGTGCCAGCATAGGGCCCGGGGGACAGTCTACCTATGGCTACACCTTC
cdr3_aa: CASIGPGGQSTYGYTF